This T cell receptor beta chain was sequenced during a study of technical replicates of blood from a few donors. After removal of 6 bases from V and 7 bases from J, the junction contained 9 bases not matched to a gene. Germline loops: CDR1 SQVTM, CDR2 ANQGSEA. This CDR3 spans 13 amino acids. Assay: immunoSEQ multiplex PCR; the TCRdb copy retains only in-frame clones and omits some. This table has approximately 79,000 clones, 85% to 95% appearing once. V is TRBV29-1 and J is TRBJ2-1; 7 bases are shared with TRBD2. This clonotype originated in a human donor in good health. The source material was T cells isolated from PBMCs. CDR3 loop: CSVWGGATNEQFF. The CDR3, as DNA: TGCAGCGTCTGGGGGGGAGCGACTAATGAGCAGTTCTTC.